Detailed here is one T cell receptor (beta chain). TCRdb's copy holds only in-frame clones and misses some; the assay was immunoSEQ multiplex PCR. Counted here are about 85,000 clones, around 80% occurring once; the ten biggest clones make up around 7%. This sample is drawn from a study of OX40 agonist ivuxolimab in advanced cancers. Germline V lookup: CDR1 SGHRS, CDR2 YFSETQ. CDR3 size: 15 residues. V lost 2 bases and J lost 5; bases outside the gene matches: 3. Source: CD4+ or CD8+ T cells sorted from blood, taken in a trial of the OX40 agonist ivuxolimab. The chain uses TRBV5-1 and TRBJ2-4; 11 nucleotides agree with TRBD1. The receptor was derived from an adult with an advanced solid tumor such as melanoma, head and neck, liver or kidney cancer. The CDR3 sequence is CASSFGTGGQNIQYF. The DNA of the CDR3 is TGCGCCAGCAGCTTCGGGACAGGGGGTCAAAACATTCAGTACTTC.